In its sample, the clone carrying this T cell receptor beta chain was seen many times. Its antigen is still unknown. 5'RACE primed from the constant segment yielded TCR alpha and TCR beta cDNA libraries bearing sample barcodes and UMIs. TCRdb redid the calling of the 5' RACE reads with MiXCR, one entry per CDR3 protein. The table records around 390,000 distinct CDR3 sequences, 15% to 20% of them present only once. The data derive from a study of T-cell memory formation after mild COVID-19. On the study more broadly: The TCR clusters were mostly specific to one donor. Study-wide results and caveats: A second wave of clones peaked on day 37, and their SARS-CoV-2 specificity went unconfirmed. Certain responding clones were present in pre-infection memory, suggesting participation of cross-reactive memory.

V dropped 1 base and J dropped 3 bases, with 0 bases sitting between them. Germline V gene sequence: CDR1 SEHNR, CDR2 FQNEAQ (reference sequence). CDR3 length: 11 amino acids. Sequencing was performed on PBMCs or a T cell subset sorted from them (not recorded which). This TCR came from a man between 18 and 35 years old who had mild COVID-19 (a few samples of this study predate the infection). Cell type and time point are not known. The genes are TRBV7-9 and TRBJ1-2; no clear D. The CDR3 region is CASSLDYGYTF. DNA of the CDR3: TGTGCCAGCAGCTTAGACTATGGCTACACCTTC.